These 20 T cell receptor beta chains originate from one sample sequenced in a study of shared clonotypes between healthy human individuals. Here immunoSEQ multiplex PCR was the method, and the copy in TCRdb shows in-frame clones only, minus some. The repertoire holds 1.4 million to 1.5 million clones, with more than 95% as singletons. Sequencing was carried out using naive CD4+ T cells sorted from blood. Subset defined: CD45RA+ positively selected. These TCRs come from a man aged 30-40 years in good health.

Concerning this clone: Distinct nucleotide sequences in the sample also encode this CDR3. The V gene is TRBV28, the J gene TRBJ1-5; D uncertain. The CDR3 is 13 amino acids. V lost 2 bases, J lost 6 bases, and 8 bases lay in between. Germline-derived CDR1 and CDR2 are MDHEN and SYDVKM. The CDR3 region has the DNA TGTGCCAGCAGTTTACTGGGCTCTCAGCCCCAGCATTTT. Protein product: CASSLLGSQPQHF.

The CDR3 bases are TGTGCCAGCTCACCGACGGGACAGGGACGGAGCCTAAACACTGAAGCTTTCTTT. This encodes CASSPTGQGRSLNTEAFF. The chain carries TRBV18 and TRBJ1-1; 9 bases are shared with TRBD1. Germline assignment: CDR1 KGHSH and CDR2 LQKENI. There are 18 residues in the CDR3. V trimming: 3 bases; J trimming: 2 bases; junction bases outside the gene matches: 13. Supplemented by reference TRBV18 and TRBJ1-1, the full variable domain reads NAGVMQNPRHLVRRRGQEARLRCSPMKGHSHVYWYRQLPEEGLKFMVYLQKENIIDESGMPKERFSAEFPKEGPSILRIQQVVRGDSAAYFCASSPTGQGRSLNTEAFFGQGTRLTVV.

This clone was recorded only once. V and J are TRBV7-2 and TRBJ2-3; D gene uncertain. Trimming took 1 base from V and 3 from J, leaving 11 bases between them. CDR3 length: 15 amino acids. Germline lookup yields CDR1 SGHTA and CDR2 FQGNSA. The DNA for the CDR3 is TGTGCCAGCAGCTTAGGGCTCTTCGGAACAGATACGCAGTATTTT. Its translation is CASSLGLFGTDTQYF.

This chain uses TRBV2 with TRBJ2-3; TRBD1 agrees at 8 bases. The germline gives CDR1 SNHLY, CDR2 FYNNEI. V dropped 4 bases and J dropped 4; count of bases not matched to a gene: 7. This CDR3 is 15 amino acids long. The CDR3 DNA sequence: TGTGCCAGCAGTGGAGGACAGGGAGCAGCAGATACGCAGTATTTT. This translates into CASSGGQGAADTQYF.

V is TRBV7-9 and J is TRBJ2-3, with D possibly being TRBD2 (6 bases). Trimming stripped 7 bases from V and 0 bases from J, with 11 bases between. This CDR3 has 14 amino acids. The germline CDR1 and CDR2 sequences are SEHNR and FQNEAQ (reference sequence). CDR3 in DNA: TGTGCCAGCATGGAGCGGGTGAGCACAGATACGCAGTATTTT. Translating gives CASMERVSTDTQYF.

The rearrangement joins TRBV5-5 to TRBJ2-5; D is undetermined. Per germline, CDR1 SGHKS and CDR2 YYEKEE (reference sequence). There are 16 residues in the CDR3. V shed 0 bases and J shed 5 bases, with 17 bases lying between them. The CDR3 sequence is CASSLGFEPLRETQYF. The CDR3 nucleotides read TGTGCCAGCAGCTTGGGCTTCGAGCCGCTACGGGAGACCCAGTACTTC.

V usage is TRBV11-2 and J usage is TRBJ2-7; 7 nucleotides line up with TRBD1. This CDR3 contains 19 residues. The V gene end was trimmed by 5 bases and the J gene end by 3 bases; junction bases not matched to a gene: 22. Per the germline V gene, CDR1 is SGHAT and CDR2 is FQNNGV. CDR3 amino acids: CASSPLQVPDRVSFYEQYF. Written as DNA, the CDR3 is TGTGCCAGCAGCCCACTTCAGGTACCCGACAGGGTGTCCTTCTACGAGCAGTACTTC.

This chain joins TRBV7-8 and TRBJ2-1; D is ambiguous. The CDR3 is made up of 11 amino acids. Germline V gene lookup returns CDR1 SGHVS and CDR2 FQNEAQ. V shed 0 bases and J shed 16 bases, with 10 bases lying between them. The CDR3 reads CASSLAESLFF. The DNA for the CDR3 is TGTGCCAGCAGCTTAGCGGAGTCTCTATTCTTC.

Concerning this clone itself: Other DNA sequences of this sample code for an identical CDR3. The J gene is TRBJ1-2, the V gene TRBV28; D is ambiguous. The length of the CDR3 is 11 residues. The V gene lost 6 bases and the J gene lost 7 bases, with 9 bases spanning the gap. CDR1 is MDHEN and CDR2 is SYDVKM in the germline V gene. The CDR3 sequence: CASRGAGGYTF. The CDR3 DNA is TGTGCCAGCAGAGGCGCGGGTGGCTACACCTTC.

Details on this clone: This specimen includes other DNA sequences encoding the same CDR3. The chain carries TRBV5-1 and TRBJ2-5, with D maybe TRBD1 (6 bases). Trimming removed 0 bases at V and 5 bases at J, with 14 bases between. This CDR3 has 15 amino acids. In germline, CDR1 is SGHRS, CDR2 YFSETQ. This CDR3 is CASSLEGTRGETQYF. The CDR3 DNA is TGCGCCAGCAGCTTGGAGGGGACACGCGGGGAGACCCAGTACTTC.

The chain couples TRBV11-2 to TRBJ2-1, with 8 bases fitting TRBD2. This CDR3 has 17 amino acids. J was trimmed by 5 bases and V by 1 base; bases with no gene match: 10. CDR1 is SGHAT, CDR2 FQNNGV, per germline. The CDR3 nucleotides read TGTGCCAGCAGCTTAGCCCGGGGGCTAGCGGGTAACAATGAGCAGTTCTTC. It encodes CASSLARGLAGNNEQFF.

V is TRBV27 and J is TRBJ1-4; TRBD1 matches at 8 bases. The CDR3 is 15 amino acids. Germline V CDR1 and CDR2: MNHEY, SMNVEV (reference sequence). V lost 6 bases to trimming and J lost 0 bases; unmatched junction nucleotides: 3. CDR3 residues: CASRGTGATNEKLFF. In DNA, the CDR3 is TGTGCCAGCAGGGGGACAGGCGCAACTAATGAAAAACTGTTTTTT.

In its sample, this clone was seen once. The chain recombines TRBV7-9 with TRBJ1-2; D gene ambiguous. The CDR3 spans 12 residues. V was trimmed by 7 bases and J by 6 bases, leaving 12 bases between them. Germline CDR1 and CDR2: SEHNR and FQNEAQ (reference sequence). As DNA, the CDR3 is TGTGCCAGCACGATGAACGGTCATGGCTACACCTTC. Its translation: CASTMNGHGYTF.

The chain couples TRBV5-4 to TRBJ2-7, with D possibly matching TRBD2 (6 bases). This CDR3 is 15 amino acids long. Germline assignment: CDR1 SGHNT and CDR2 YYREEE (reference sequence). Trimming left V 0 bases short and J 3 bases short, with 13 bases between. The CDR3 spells CASSLGGVSGYEQYF. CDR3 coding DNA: TGTGCCAGCAGCTTGGGGGGGGTCTCCGGCTACGAGCAGTACTTC.

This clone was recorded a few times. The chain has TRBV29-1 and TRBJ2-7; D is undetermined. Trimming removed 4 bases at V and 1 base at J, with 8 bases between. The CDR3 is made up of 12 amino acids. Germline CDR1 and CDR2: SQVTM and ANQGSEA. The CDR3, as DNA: TGCAGCGTTGGAGACTGGTCCTACGAGCAGTACTTC. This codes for CSVGDWSYEQYF.

This CDR3 is CATSRSHTGELFF. DNA for the CDR3: TGTGCCACCAGCAGATCACACACCGGGGAGCTGTTTTTT. This chain connects TRBV15 to TRBJ2-2; D uncertain. Germline CDR1 LNHNV, CDR2 YYDKDF (reference sequence). CDR3 size: 13 residues. V was cut by 2 bases and J by 3 bases, with 4 bases left in between.

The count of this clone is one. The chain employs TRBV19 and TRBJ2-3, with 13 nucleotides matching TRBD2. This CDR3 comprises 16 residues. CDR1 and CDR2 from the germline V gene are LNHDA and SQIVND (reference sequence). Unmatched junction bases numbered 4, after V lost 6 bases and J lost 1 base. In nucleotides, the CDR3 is TGTGCCAGTAGCCGACTAGCGGGAGGACGCACAGATACGCAGTATTTT. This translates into CASSRLAGGRTDTQYF.

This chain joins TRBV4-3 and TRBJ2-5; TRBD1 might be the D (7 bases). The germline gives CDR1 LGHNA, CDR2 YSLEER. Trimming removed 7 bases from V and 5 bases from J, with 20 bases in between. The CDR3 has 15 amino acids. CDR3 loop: CASTLKKGAGETQYF. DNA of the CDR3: TGCGCCAGCACCTTAAAGAAGGGGGCGGGGGAGACCCAGTACTTC.

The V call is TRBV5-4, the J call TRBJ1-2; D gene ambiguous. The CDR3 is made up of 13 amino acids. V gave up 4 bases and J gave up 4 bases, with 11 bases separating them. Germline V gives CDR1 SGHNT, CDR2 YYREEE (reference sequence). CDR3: CASSPRDTYGYTF. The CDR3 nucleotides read TGTGCCAGCAGCCCACGAGACACCTATGGCTACACCTTC.

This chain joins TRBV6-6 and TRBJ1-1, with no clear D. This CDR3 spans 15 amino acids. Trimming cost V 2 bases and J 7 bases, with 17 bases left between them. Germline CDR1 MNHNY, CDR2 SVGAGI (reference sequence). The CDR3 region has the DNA TGTGCCAGCAGTTACCCGGGTCAAAGGGTAGGTGAAGCTTTCTTT. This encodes CASSYPGQRVGEAFF.